One sample yielded the 2 T cell receptor beta chains listed below, sequenced in a study of cytomegalovirus exposure and HLA in healthy donors. Profiling relied on immunoSEQ multiplex PCR, and the TCRdb table lists in-frame clones only, not all of them. The sample consists of 250,000 to 350,000 clones, 85% to 90% of them appearing once. Specimen: PBMCs. The receptors come from a young woman in good health and CMV-seronegative.

This rearrangement joins TRBV5-4 to TRBJ2-1; D may be TRBD2 (6 bases). Germline CDR1 and CDR2: SGHNT and YYREEE (reference sequence). Deletions cut 1 base from V and 1 base from J, with 12 bases between. The CDR3 contains 16 residues. The CDR3 loop reads CASSLLTSTSYNEQFF. The DNA of the CDR3 is TGTGCCAGCAGCTTGTTGACTAGTACGTCCTACAATGAGCAGTTCTTC.

This clone was detected only once. V is TRBV7-2 and J is TRBJ2-5, with 8 positions matching TRBD2. Germline CDR1 SGHTA, CDR2 FQGNSA. Trimming cost V 5 bases and J 5 bases; bases outside gene matches: 13. This CDR3 region has 16 residues. The CDR3 region is CASSLSGNRGGETQYF. The CDR3 DNA sequence: TGTGCCAGCAGCCTTAGCGGGAATCGAGGGGGGGAGACCCAGTACTTC.